This T cell receptor beta chain is drawn from a study of T-cell reconstitution after alpha-beta-depleted transplantation in children. The TCRbeta library incorporated unique molecular identifiers. TCRdb ran MiXCR on the PCR reads and lists one entry per CDR3 protein. This table holds about 360,000 distinct CDR3 sequences, about an eighth found once. The CDR3 totals 15 residues. Germline CDR1 SGHRS, CDR2 YFSETQ. The trim removed 4 bases at V and 5 bases at J, leaving 5 bases unmatched. Here the sequenced sample was PBMCs, taken from the stem cell graft. This TCR derives from a human donor who donated a stem cell graft to a child with Fanconi anemia. The genes are TRBV5-1 and TRBJ2-6; 8 nucleotides line up with TRBD1. This chain's CDR3 is CASSLGTGRANVLTF. The CDR3 DNA reads as TGCGCCAGCAGCCTAGGGACAGGAAGGGCCAACGTCCTGACTTTC.